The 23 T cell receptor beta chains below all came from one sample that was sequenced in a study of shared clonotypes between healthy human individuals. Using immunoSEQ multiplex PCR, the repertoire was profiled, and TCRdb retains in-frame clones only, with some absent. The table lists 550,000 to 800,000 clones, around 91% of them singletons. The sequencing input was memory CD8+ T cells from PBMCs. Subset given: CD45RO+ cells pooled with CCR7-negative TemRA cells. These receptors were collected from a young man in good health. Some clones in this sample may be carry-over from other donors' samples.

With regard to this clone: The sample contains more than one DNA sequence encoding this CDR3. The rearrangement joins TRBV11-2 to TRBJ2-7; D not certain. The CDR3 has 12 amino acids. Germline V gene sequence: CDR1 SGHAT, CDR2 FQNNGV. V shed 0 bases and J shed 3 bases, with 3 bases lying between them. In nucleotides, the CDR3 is TGTGCCAGCAGCTTAGATCTCTACGAGCAGTACTTC. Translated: CASSLDLYEQYF. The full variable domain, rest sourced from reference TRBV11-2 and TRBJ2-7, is EAGVAQSPRYKIIEKRQSVAFWCNPISGHATLYWYQQILGQGPKLLIQFQNNGVVDDSQLPKDRFSAERLKGVDSTLKIQPAKLEDSAVYLCASSLDLYEQYFGPGTRLTVT.

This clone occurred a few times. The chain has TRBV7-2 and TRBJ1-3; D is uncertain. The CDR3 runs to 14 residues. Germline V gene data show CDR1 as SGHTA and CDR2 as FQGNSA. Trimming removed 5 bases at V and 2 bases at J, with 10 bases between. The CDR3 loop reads CASSPAGAGNTIYF. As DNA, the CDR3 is TGTGCCAGCAGCCCCGCGGGAGCTGGAAACACCATATATTTT. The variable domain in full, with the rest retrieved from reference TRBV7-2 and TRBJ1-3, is GAGVSQSPSNKVTEKGKDVELRCDPISGHTALYWYRQSLGQGLEFLIYFQGNSAPDKSGLPSDRFSAERTGGSVSTLTIQRTQQEDSAVYLCASSPAGAGNTIYFGEGSWLTVV.

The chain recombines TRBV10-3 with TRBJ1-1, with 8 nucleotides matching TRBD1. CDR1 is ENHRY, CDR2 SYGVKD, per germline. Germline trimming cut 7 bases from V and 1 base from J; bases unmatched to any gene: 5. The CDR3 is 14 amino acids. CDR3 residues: CAITRTGSNTEAFF. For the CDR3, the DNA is TGTGCCATCACTCGGACAGGGTCGAACACTGAAGCTTTCTTT.

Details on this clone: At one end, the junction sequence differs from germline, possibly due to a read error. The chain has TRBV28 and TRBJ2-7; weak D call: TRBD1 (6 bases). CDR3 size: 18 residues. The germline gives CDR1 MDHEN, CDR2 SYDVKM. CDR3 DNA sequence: TGTGCCAGCAGTTTGAAGAGAGGGGGTTGGGCCCTCTCCCACGAGCAGTACTTC. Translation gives CASSLKRGGWALSHEQYF.

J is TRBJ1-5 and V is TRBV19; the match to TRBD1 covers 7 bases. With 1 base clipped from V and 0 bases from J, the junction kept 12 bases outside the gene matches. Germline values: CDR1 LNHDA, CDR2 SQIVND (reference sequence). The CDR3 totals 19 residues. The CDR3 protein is CASSIVGGTEAASNQPQHF. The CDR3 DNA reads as TGTGCCAGTAGTATAGTAGGCGGGACAGAAGCCGCTAGCAATCAGCCCCAGCATTTT. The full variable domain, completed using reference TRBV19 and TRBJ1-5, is DGGITQSPKYLFRKEGQNVTLSCEQNLNHDAMYWYRQDPGQGLRLIYYSQIVNDFQKGDIAEGYSVSREKKESFPLTVTSAQKNPTAFYLCASSIVGGTEAASNQPQHFGDGTRLSIL.

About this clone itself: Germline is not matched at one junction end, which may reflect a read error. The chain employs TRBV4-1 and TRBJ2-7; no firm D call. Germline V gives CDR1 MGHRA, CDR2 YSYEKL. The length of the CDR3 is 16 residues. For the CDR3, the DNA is TGCGCCAGCAGCCAAGATCGTGTTGGTGTGGCCTACGAGCGGTACTTC. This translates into CASSQDRVGVAYERYF.

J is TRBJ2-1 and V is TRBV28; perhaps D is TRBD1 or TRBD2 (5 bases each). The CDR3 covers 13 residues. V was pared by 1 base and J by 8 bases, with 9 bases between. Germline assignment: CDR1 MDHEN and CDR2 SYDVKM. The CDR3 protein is CASSLSRDDEQFF. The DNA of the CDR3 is TGTGCCAGCAGTTTATCCAGGGACGATGAGCAGTTCTTC.

The CDR3, as DNA: TGTGCCAGCAGCTTTTGGGGGCGGAACACTGAAGCTTTCTTT. Residues: CASSFWGRNTEAFF. The V gene is TRBV7-2, the J gene TRBJ1-1; D perhaps matches TRBD1 (6 bases). The germline V gene has CDR1 SGHTA and CDR2 FQGNSA. Trimming pared 3 bases from V and 1 base from J, leaving 9 bases between. The length of the CDR3 is 14 residues.

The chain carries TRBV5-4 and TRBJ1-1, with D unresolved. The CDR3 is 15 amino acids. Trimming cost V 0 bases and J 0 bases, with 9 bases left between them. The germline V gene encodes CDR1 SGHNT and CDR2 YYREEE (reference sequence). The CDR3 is CASSLAEIMNTEAFF. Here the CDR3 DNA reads TGTGCCAGCAGCTTGGCCGAGATTATGAACACTGAAGCTTTCTTT.

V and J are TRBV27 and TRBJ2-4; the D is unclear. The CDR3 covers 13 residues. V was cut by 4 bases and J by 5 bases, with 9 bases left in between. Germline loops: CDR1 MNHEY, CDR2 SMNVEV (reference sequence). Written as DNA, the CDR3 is TGTGCCAGCAGTTCAAGCAGAGAAAACATTCAGTACTTC. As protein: CASSSSRENIQYF.

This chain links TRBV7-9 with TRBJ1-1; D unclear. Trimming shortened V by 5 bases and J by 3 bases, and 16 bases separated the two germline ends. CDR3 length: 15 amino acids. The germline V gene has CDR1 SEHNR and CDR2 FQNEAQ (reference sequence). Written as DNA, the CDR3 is TGTGCCAGCAGCAACCCCAGGTACCCGGACACTGAAGCTTTCTTT. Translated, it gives CASSNPRYPDTEAFF.

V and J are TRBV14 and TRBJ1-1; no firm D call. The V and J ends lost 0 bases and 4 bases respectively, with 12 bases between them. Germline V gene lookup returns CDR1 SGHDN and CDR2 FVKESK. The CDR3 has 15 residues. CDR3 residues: CASSQEWQGSTEAFF. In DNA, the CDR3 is TGTGCCAGCAGCCAAGAGTGGCAAGGGAGCACTGAAGCTTTCTTT.

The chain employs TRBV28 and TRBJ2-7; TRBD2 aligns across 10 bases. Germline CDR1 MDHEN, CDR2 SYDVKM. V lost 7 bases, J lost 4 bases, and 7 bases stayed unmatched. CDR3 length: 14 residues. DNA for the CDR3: TGTGCCAGCACTTCTAGCGGGAGAGGATACGAGCAGTACTTC. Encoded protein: CASTSSGRGYEQYF.

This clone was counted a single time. The CDR3 loop reads CAISDPGQLTYEQYF. DNA of the CDR3: TGTGCCATCAGTGATCCGGGACAACTTACGTACGAGCAGTACTTC. This chain links TRBV10-3 with TRBJ2-7; a weak D match, TRBD1 (6 bases). Germline V gene lookup returns CDR1 ENHRY and CDR2 SYGVKD. Deletions cut 3 bases from V and 4 bases from J, with 16 bases between. The CDR3 is made up of 15 amino acids.

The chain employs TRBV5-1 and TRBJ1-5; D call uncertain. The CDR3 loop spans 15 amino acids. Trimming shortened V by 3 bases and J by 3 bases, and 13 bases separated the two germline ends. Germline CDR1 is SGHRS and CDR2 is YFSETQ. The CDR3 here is CASSSKPGPNQPQHF. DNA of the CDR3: TGCGCCAGCAGCTCAAAACCGGGCCCCAATCAGCCCCAGCATTTT.

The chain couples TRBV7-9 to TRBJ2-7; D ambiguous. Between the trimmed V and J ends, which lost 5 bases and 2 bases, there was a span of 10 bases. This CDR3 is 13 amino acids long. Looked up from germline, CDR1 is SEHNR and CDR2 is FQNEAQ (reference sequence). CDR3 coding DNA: TGTGCCAGCAGCCCCTCCCCCCCCTACGAGCAGTACTTC. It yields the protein CASSPSPPYEQYF.

In DNA form, the CDR3 reads TGTGCCAGCAGTTTCGGCCCGAACTACGAGCAGTACTTC. Its protein product is CASSFGPNYEQYF. This chain links TRBV27 with TRBJ2-7, with D uncertain. V was shortened by 3 bases and J by 3 bases, with 9 bases between the two germline ends. Germline loops: CDR1 MNHEY, CDR2 SMNVEV (reference sequence). The CDR3 has 13 amino acids.

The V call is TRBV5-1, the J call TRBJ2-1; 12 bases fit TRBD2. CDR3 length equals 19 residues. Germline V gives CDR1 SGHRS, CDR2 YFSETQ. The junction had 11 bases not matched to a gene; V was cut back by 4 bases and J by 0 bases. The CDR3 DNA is TGCGCCAGCAGCCCAGGGGGACTAGCGGGTGCCCACTCCTACAATGAGCAGTTCTTC. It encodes CASSPGGLAGAHSYNEQFF.

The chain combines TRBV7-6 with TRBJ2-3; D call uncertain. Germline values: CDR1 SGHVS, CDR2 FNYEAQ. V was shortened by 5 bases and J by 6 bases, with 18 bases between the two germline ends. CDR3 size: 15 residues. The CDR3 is CASSLRVSGGDTQYF. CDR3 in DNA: TGTGCCAGCAGCCTACGGGTCTCGGGTGGTGATACGCAGTATTTT.

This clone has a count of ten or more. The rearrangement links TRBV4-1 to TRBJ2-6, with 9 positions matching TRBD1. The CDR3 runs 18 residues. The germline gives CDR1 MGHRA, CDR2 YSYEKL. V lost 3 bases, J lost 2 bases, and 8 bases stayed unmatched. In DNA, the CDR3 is TGCGCCAGCAGCCATGGGGACAGGGACTTGACTGGGGCCAACGTCCTGACTTTC. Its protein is CASSHGDRDLTGANVLTF.

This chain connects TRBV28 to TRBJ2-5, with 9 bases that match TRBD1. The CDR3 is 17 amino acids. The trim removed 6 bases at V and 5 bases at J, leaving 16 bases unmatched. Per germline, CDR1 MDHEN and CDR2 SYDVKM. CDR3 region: CASRRTGGAVRSETQYF. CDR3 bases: TGTGCCAGCAGACGCACAGGGGGCGCGGTACGGTCGGAGACCCAGTACTTC.

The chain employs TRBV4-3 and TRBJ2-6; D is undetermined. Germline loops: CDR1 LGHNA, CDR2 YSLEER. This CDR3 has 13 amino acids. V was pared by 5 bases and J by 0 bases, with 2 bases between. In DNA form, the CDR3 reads TGCGCCAGCAGCTACTCTGGGGCCAACGTCCTGACTTTC. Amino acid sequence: CASSYSGANVLTF.

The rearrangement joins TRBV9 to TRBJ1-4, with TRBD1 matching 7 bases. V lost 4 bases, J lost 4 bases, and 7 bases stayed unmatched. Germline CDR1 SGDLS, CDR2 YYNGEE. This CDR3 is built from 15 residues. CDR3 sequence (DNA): TGTGCCAGCAGCCTCACCGGGACAGTTAATGAAAAACTGTTTTTT. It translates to CASSLTGTVNEKLFF.